One sample yielded the 27 T cell receptor beta chains listed below, sequenced in a study of Graves' ophthalmopathy and Graves' hyperthyroidism (dated by TCRdb to the late 2010s). The data were produced on an Illumina HiSeq 2000. TCR beta CDR3 regions were amplified from RNA transcripts for repertoire sequencing. The first round of RT-PCR was done with HTBI primers and the Qiagen OneStep RT-PCR kit, and was followed by a second round of multiplex PCR, then size selection and purification. TCRdb's own reprocessing of the public reads used fastp at Q25 and MiXCR and kept productive beta chains. Duplicate CDR3 protein sequences are folded into a single record with the most common DNA and genes. The sample table holds about 640,000 distinct CDR3 sequences, of which roughly 41% were seen once. More than 3% of the sample comes from the top ten. Sequencing was carried out using peripheral blood. The source of these receptors is an adult man with Graves' ophthalmopathy.

This chain uses TRBV27 with TRBJ1-1; D gene unclear. The V end was cut by 4 bases, the J end by 1 base, with 13 bases between. This CDR3 is built from 15 residues. Germline loops: CDR1 MNHEY, CDR2 SMNVEV (reference sequence). The CDR3 nucleotides are TGTGCCAGCAGTTCATTATCTCGGCAGAACACTGAAGCTTTCTTT. Protein product: CASSSLSRQNTEAFF.

The CDR3 sequence: CAISPRESNTGELFF. CDR3 DNA sequence: TGTGCCATTTCCCCAAGGGAGTCGAACACCGGGGAGCTGTTTTTT. The V gene is TRBV10-3, the J gene TRBJ2-2; D perhaps matches TRBD2 (5 bases). The CDR3 is made up of 15 amino acids. V was trimmed by 9 bases and J by 0 bases, leaving 14 bases between them. CDR1 is ENHRY and CDR2 is SYGVKD in the germline V gene.

This clonotype was picked up a small number of times. The V call is TRBV30, the J call TRBJ1-5; tentatively, D is TRBD1 (5 bases). The CDR3 spans 11 residues. Looked up from germline, CDR1 is GTSNPN and CDR2 is SVGIG (reference sequence). Trimming removed 3 bases at V and 10 bases at J, with 10 bases between. The CDR3, as DNA: TGTGCCTGGAGCGAAAGGGGCCCCCAGCATTTT. Translated, it gives CAWSERGPQHF.

Turning to this clonotype: This CDR3 fails to terminate in the conserved phenylalanine or tryptophan, so it likely reflects a read error. The DNA is left out, because the CDR3 cannot be placed on it with certainty; the CDR3 is given as TCRdb lists it. The chain has TRBV7-8 and TRBJ1-5. Germline CDR1 is SGHVS and CDR2 is FQNEAQ. Counting both end residues, the CDR3 totals 8 amino acids. CDR3 protein: CASSLAVG.

In its sample, this clonotype was seen many times. V and J are TRBV10-2 and TRBJ1-2, with D possibly TRBD1 on 6 matching bases. The CDR3 has 14 amino acids. CDR1 and CDR2 from the germline V gene are WSHSY and SAAADI. V shed 8 bases and J shed 2 bases, with 15 bases lying between them. CDR3 protein: CASRDTPSNYGYTF. In DNA, the CDR3 is TGCGCCAGCCGGGACACTCCTTCGAACTATGGCTACACCTTC.

This clonotype came up a few times. The CDR3 sequence: CASGSQHSGNTIYF. As DNA, the CDR3 is TGTGCCTCAGGGAGCCAGCACTCTGGAAACACCATATATTTT. This rearrangement joins TRBV6-1 to TRBJ1-3; tentatively, D is TRBD1 (5 bases). CDR3 length: 14 amino acids. Germline V CDR1 and CDR2: MNHNS, SASEGT. V was trimmed by 11 bases and J by 0 bases, leaving 14 bases between them.

The J gene is TRBJ1-4, the V gene TRBV25-1, with D hard to call. V shed 5 bases and J shed 0 bases, with 22 bases lying between them. Germline V lookup: CDR1 MGHDK, CDR2 SYGVNS. This CDR3 contains 19 residues. The CDR3 protein is CASSYSARFSGATNEKLFF. As DNA, the CDR3 is TGTGCCAGCAGTTACTCCGCACGCTTCTCAGGAGCAACTAATGAAAAACTGTTTTTT.

Concerning this clonotype: It may be a read error: a sequence one base away is much more abundant. The chain combines TRBV20-1 with TRBJ2-7; D possibly corresponds to TRBD2 (7 bases). This CDR3 is built from 12 residues. Trimming stripped 6 bases from V and 6 bases from J, with 15 bases between. From germline, CDR1 is DFQATT and CDR2 SNEGSKA (reference sequence). The CDR3 protein is CSAKKGGGEQYF. The CDR3 coding sequence is TGCAGTGCCAAAAAGGGGGGGGGCGAGCAGTACTTC.

Concerning this clonotype itself: One end of the junction does not line up with germline, which may come from a read error. The CDR3 DNA reads TGTACCAGCGTCGCACAGACAGCACAAGAGACCCAGTACTTC. Protein: CTSVAQTAQETQYF. The gene calls are TRBV25-1 and TRBJ2-5; weak D call: TRBD1 (5 bases). The CDR3 sequence is 14 residues long. Germline V gene data show CDR1 as MGHDK and CDR2 as SYGVNS.

This clonotype was found a few times. The rearrangement links TRBV6-6 to TRBJ2-7; D is unresolved. The germline V gene has CDR1 MNHNY and CDR2 SVGAGI (reference sequence). Between the trimmed V and J ends, which lost 10 bases and 2 bases, there was a span of 12 bases. This CDR3 is built from 12 residues. CDR3 DNA: TGTGCCACTGGAGACCCTCCCTACGAGCAGTACTTC. It yields the protein CATGDPPYEQYF.

This clonotype was seen ten or more times. The V gene is TRBV10-2, the J gene TRBJ1-1, with unresolved D. Germline V gene sequence: CDR1 WSHSY, CDR2 SAAADI. The V and J ends lost 0 bases and 0 bases respectively, with 8 bases between them. This CDR3 is 15 amino acids long. The CDR3 nucleotides are TGCGCCAGCAGTGAGTCTCGGTTCATGAACACTGAAGCTTTCTTT. Encoded protein: CASSESRFMNTEAFF.

The rearrangement joins TRBV7-9 to TRBJ2-3, with 11 bases lining up with TRBD2. CDR3 length: 18 residues. The J segment lost 0 bases and the V segment lost 4 bases, leaving 9 bases of the junction unmatched. Germline CDR1 SEHNR, CDR2 FQNEAQ (reference sequence). CDR3 region: CASSSSSLAGASTDTQYF. CDR3 DNA sequence: TGTGCCAGCAGCTCCTCCTCACTAGCGGGAGCTAGCACAGATACGCAGTATTTT.

This clonotype was detected a few times. This chain joins TRBV5-8 and TRBJ1-5; D not resolved. This CDR3 contains 16 residues. The germline V gene has CDR1 SGHTS and CDR2 YDEGEE. The ends were cut back, 1 base at V and 6 bases at J, with 17 bases in the middle. The CDR3 here is CASSLSFFRVGQPQHF. The CDR3, as DNA: TGTGCCAGCAGCTTGTCGTTCTTTAGGGTGGGTCAGCCCCAGCATTTT.

This clonotype was counted a few times. This chain connects TRBV7-9 to TRBJ2-7; D may match TRBD1 or TRBD2 (5 bases each). The CDR3 has 13 residues. Germline V gene data show CDR1 as SEHNR and CDR2 as FQNEAQ (reference sequence). Trimming removed 4 bases at V and 7 bases at J, with 14 bases between. CDR3: CASSSGAAREQYF. In DNA, the CDR3 is TGTGCCAGCAGCTCCGGGGCCGCTAGGGAGCAGTACTTC.

The chain employs TRBV10-3 and TRBJ1-2; a weak D match, TRBD1 (5 bases). V was clipped by 5 bases and J by 5 bases, with 15 bases between them. Germline V gene lookup returns CDR1 ENHRY and CDR2 SYGVKD. The CDR3 contains 14 residues. CDR3: CAISPSAGSYGYTF. CDR3 nucleotide sequence: TGTGCCATCAGTCCGAGCGCAGGGAGTTATGGCTACACCTTC.

A few counts support this clonotype. The gene calls are TRBV6-5 and TRBJ2-2, with D maybe TRBD2 (7 bases). Trimming stripped 5 bases from V and 7 bases from J, with 14 bases between. The CDR3 runs to 14 residues. Germline V gene sequence: CDR1 MNHEY, CDR2 SVGAGI. The CDR3 DNA reads as TGTGCCAGCAGTCTACAGGGAGGGTTCGGGGAGCTGTTTTTT. This translates into CASSLQGGFGELFF.

Worth noting for this clonotype: This likely comes from a read error, as the CDR3 has no conserved phenylalanine or tryptophan at its end. Because the CDR3's place on the DNA is in doubt, the DNA is left out and the CDR3 is given as listed by TCRdb. The V and J genes are TRBV2 and TRBJ1-4; the table's D call of TRBD1 was not tested on the DNA. Germline loops: CDR1 SNHLY, CDR2 FYNNEI. Ends included, the CDR3 has 10 residues. The CDR3: CASSPRDSFY.

The sample holds many counts of this clonotype. The chain has TRBV7-2 and TRBJ1-6; a weak D match, TRBD1 (6 bases). The germline V and J ends were trimmed by 4 bases and 0 bases, with 7 bases remaining between them. The V gene's germline CDR1 is SGHTA and CDR2 FQGNSA. The length of the CDR3 is 15 residues. The CDR3 DNA is TGTGCCAGCAGCTGGGACATCTCCTATAATTCACCCCTCCACTTT. It translates to CASSWDISYNSPLHF.

The chain couples TRBV29-1 to TRBJ1-1; no reliable D call. The germline V gene encodes CDR1 SQVTM and CDR2 ANQGSEA. CDR3 length: 11 residues. The ends were cut back, 8 bases at V and 1 base at J, with 8 bases in the middle. The CDR3 nucleotides read TGCAGCCAAGGGCAGAACACTGAAGCTTTCTTT. As protein: CSQGQNTEAFF. Full variable domain (missing parts from reference TRBV29-1 and TRBJ1-1): SAVISQKPSRDICQRGTSLTIQCQVDSQVTMMFWYRQQPGQSLTLIATANQGSEATYESGFVIDKFPISRPNLTFSTLTVSNMSPEDSSIYLCSQGQNTEAFFGQGTRLTVV.

The chain links TRBV7-9 to TRBJ2-5; D is undetermined. This CDR3 region has 13 residues. Germline lookup yields CDR1 SEHNR and CDR2 FQNEAQ (reference sequence). V was cut by 6 bases and J by 1 base, with 9 bases left in between. The CDR3 sequence: CASSLISQETQYF. The CDR3 nucleotides are TGTGCCAGCAGTTTAATCAGCCAAGAGACCCAGTACTTC.

This clonotype has a single count. The chain uses TRBV10-1 and TRBJ1-1; 9 bases fit TRBD1. The germline gives CDR1 WNHNN, CDR2 SYGVQD (reference sequence). The CDR3 has 14 amino acids. The V segment lost 8 bases and the J segment 5 bases; nucleotides outside the gene matches: 9. The CDR3 is CASCGTGLGTEAFF. DNA for the CDR3: TGCGCCAGCTGCGGGACAGGGTTGGGTACTGAAGCTTTCTTT.

This rearrangement joins TRBV12-3 or TRBV12-4 to TRBJ2-2; 9 nucleotides agree with TRBD1. With 4 bases clipped from V and 7 bases from J, the junction kept 7 bases outside the gene matches. The CDR3 is 15 residues long. The CDR3 loop is CASSYPQGAFGELFF. The CDR3 nucleotides read TGTGCCAGCAGTTATCCACAGGGGGCCTTCGGGGAGCTGTTTTTT.

This chain links TRBV15 with TRBJ2-2; no firm D call. The germline gives CDR1 LNHNV, CDR2 YYDKDF (reference sequence). The germline V and J ends were trimmed by 1 base and 8 bases, with 8 bases remaining between them. The length of the CDR3 is 13 residues. The CDR3 bases are TGTGCCACCAGCAGAGGGGTGGCAGGGGAGCTGTTTTTT. Amino acids: CATSRGVAGELFF.

This clonotype came up many times. V is TRBV20-1 and J is TRBJ1-3; TRBD1 aligns across 9 bases. Germline CDR1 is DFQATT and CDR2 is SNEGSKA (reference sequence). The CDR3 has 15 residues. J was trimmed by 0 bases and V by 5 bases; bases with no gene match: 5. The chain's CDR3 is CSAPGQGYSGNTIYF. The CDR3 DNA follows: TGCAGTGCTCCGGGACAGGGTTACTCTGGAAACACCATATATTTT.

This chain joins TRBV19 and TRBJ1-2; TRBD1 matches at 10 bases. CDR1 is LNHDA, CDR2 SQIVND, per germline (reference sequence). This CDR3 has 13 residues. With 5 bases clipped from V and 6 bases from J, the junction kept 3 bases outside the gene matches. The CDR3 region has the DNA TGTGCCAGTAGTGTTGACAGGGGGCATGGCTACACCTTC. Amino acid sequence: CASSVDRGHGYTF.

The chain couples TRBV24-1 to TRBJ2-7; D is undetermined. CDR3 size: 13 residues. Trimming took 5 bases from V and 6 from J, leaving 13 bases between them. Looked up from germline, CDR1 is KGHDR and CDR2 is SFDVKD. This CDR3 reads CATSARDGAEQYF. The DNA for the CDR3 is TGTGCCACCAGTGCTAGAGATGGTGCCGAGCAGTACTTC.

The gene calls are TRBV20-1 and TRBJ2-7; 10 positions agree with TRBD2. This CDR3 is built from 17 residues. CDR1 is DFQATT and CDR2 is SNEGSKA in the germline V gene (reference sequence). V shed 0 bases and J 0 bases; nucleotides not matched to a gene: 8. The CDR3 DNA reads TGCAGTGCTAGAGAATATCTAGCGGGGGACAACTCCTACGAGCAGTACTTC. Residues: CSAREYLAGDNSYEQYF.